This T cell receptor beta chain was documented in a study of identifying expanded T cells in peripheral blood. Healthy donors had no documented immune events, such as infections, while sampled. Some clones are missing from TCRdb's copy, which holds only in-frame ones; the method was immunoSEQ multiplex PCR. Of approximately 86,000 clones listed, approximately 84% were seen once; the top ten hold 4.5%. V dropped 2 bases and J dropped 0 bases, with 6 bases sitting between them. This CDR3 is built from 14 residues. Germline values: CDR1 SGHTA, CDR2 FQGNSA. Specimen: blood. This sequence joins TRBV7-2 and TRBJ2-3; D not certain. The clonotype originates from a person between 18 and 70 years old in good health. The CDR3 bases are TGTGCCAGCAGCTTAAAGGGTAGCACAGATACGCAGTATTTT. Its translation is CASSLKGSTDTQYF.